This T cell receptor (beta chain) was captured in a study of early T cells in non-severe SARS-CoV-2 infection. Broader study findings: Anti-spike CD8 responses were favored by VDJdb matching, which missed private and CD4 specificities.

TCRdb recomputed calls from the 5' RACE reads with MiXCR, one row per CDR3 protein. The profile shows nearly 55,000 distinct CDR3 sequences, about 7.6% of them singletons. Germline CDR1 is SEHNR and CDR2 is FQNEAQ (reference sequence). CDR3 length equals 15 residues. The V end lost 4 bases, the J end lost 0 bases, and 10 bases lay between the germline ends. Many counts were recorded for this clonotype. The antigen is not known. This TCR was sampled from an adult who was a healthcare worker with PCR-confirmed SARS-CoV-2 infection or an uninfected control (not recorded which). This specimen consisted of whole blood, obtained at baseline. This rearrangement joins TRBV7-9 to TRBJ2-4, with D maybe TRBD2 (5 bases). The CDR3 loop reads CASSSTSLAKNIQYF. As DNA, the CDR3 is TGTGCCAGCAGCTCCACTAGTCTAGCCAAAAACATTCAGTACTTC.